This is a list of T cell receptor beta chains from one sample in a study of cytomegalovirus exposure and HLA in healthy donors. Sequencing used immunoSEQ multiplex PCR; TCRdb keeps in-frame clones, though not all of them. The sample lists some 110,000 clones, 50% to 75% seen once, with about 8% in the top ten. Sequenced sample: PBMCs. The receptors were sampled from a woman in her 40s in good health and CMV-seropositive. The CDR3 runs from the conserved cysteine through the conserved F or W.

v_gene	j_gene	CDR3aa
TRBV6-1	TRBJ1-5	CASSEGTVRFNQPQHF
TRBV15	TRBJ1-1	CATSRESRGATEAFF
TRBV7-8	TRBJ1-2	CASSVSPDGARGIYGYTF
TRBV7-9	TRBJ2-5	CASSRGGETQYF
TRBV28	TRBJ1-6	CASSFPGQGDSPLHF
TRBV6-1	TRBJ2-1	CASSRASYNEQFF
TRBV6-6	TRBJ1-1	CASRPTLSRGGGEAFF
TRBV5-3	TRBJ2-1	CARSLPTDNEQFF
TRBV6-5	TRBJ2-5	CASSYGGGVQETQYF
TRBV19	TRBJ1-2	CASSIQRPGDYGYTF
TRBV5-3	TRBJ2-7	CARSGPLAEAYEQYF
TRBV19	TRBJ2-3	CASSMLATQGTDTQYF
TRBV30	TRBJ1-6	CAWSVGRGQSPLHF
TRBV6-5	TRBJ1-5	CASSVQGGQPQHF
TRBV18	TRBJ2-7	CASSPQRDYEQYF
TRBV21-1	TRBJ2-7	CASSRQGAFDEQYF
TRBV7-9	TRBJ1-5	CASSLVGGDQPQHF
TRBV6-1	TRBJ1-5	CASKGQFFQPQHF
TRBV28	TRBJ2-1	CASSSPGLAGEGYNEQFF
TRBV28	TRBJ2-1	CASSPSDEQFF
TRBV2	TRBJ1-5	CASKAMAGHNQPQHF
TRBV9	TRBJ2-1	CASSAENLAAWADEQFF
TRBV29-1	TRBJ1-2	CSVDQGAHYGYTF
TRBV7-2	TRBJ1-1	CASSLLMNTEAFF